What follows are 11 T cell receptor beta chains derived from one specimen sequenced in a study of blood T cell repertoires in COVID-19. Assay: immunoSEQ multiplex PCR; the TCRdb copy retains only in-frame clones and omits some. In the table there are 280,000 or so clones, around 85% of which are singletons. The material sequenced was PBMCs or T cells enriched from blood (not recorded which). The receptors here all came from a man aged 30 to 39 who had recovered from COVID-19.

The chain combines TRBV2 with TRBJ1-3; D might be TRBD1 (5 bases). V lost 1 base, J lost 0 bases, and 7 bases lay in between. This CDR3 spans 15 amino acids. Germline assignment: CDR1 SNHLY and CDR2 FYNNEI. In DNA form, the CDR3 reads TGTGCCAGCAGTGAAGATCAGGGCTCTGGAAACACCATATATTTT. As protein: CASSEDQGSGNTIYF.

The chain couples TRBV2 to TRBJ2-2; D is perhaps TRBD1 (5 bases). V shed 2 bases and J shed 3 bases, with 10 bases lying between them. The CDR3 loop spans 15 amino acids. Germline lookup yields CDR1 SNHLY and CDR2 FYNNEI. The CDR3 coding sequence is TGTGCCAGCAGTGAAATAGGGGATTACACCGGGGAGCTGTTTTTT. Protein: CASSEIGDYTGELFF.

The chain links TRBV6-5 to TRBJ1-2; D call uncertain. Germline CDR1 and CDR2: MNHEY and SVGAGI. The V gene lost 2 bases and the J gene lost 7 bases, with 14 bases spanning the gap. The CDR3 totals 14 residues. CDR3 in amino acids: CASSYAPGGSGYTF. In DNA, the CDR3 is TGTGCCAGCAGTTACGCACCAGGTGGATCTGGCTACACCTTC.

The table lists this clone with a few counts. The V and J genes are TRBV30 and TRBJ1-5; 8 bases agree with TRBD1. Trimming took 5 bases from V and 0 from J; bases not matched to a gene: 0. The germline CDR1 and CDR2 sequences are GTSNPN and SVGIG (reference sequence). This CDR3 comprises 13 residues. In DNA form, the CDR3 reads TGTGCCTGGGGACAGGGTAGCAATCAGCCCCAGCATTTT. Residues: CAWGQGSNQPQHF.

The rearrangement links TRBV4-2 to TRBJ2-4; D gene ambiguous. V lost 1 base and J 0 bases, leaving 10 bases between the germline ends. The CDR3 contains 16 residues. Germline CDR1 and CDR2: LGHNA and YNFKEQ. The CDR3 bases are TGTGCCAGCAGCCAAGCTCTTGCGGAAGCCAAAAACATTCAGTACTTC. It encodes CASSQALAEAKNIQYF.

The genes are TRBV6-1 and TRBJ2-1; a weak D match, TRBD1 (5 bases). Trimming took off 1 base at V and 6 bases at J, with 10 bases between the two ends. The length of the CDR3 is 14 residues. CDR1 is MNHNS, CDR2 SASEGT, per germline. The CDR3 DNA follows: TGTGCCAGCAGTGAAGAGGTCAGGGTCAATGAGCAGTTCTTC. It encodes CASSEEVRVNEQFF.

The rearrangement uses TRBV3-1 (or the pseudogene TRBV3-2) and TRBJ2-7; 10 nucleotides align to TRBD2. CDR3 length: 15 amino acids. V gave up 3 bases and J gave up 5 bases; unmatched junction bases: 7. In germline, CDR1 is LGHDT, CDR2 YNNKEL (reference sequence). The CDR3 nucleotides read TGTGCCAGCAGCCACCGAAGCGGGGGGGCCCACGAGCAGTACTTC. Translation gives CASSHRSGGAHEQYF.

The chain couples TRBV19 to TRBJ1-2; a possible D gene is TRBD1 (6 bases). In germline, CDR1 is LNHDA, CDR2 SQIVND (reference sequence). The V end lost 4 bases, the J end lost 2 bases, and 8 bases lay between the germline ends. The CDR3 runs to 13 residues. The CDR3 spells CASSKDSNYGYTF. CDR3 sequence (DNA): TGTGCCAGTAGTAAGGACAGCAACTATGGCTACACCTTC.

The rearrangement uses TRBV24-1 and TRBJ1-3; D perhaps matches TRBD1 (6 bases). The CDR3 covers 18 residues. CDR1 is KGHDR and CDR2 is SFDVKD in the germline V gene. Deletions cut 10 bases from V and 0 bases from J, with 24 bases between. This chain's CDR3 is CATTDRVDSWFSGNTIYF. The CDR3, as DNA: TGTGCCACGACAGATCGTGTGGACAGCTGGTTCTCTGGAAACACCATATATTTT.

V usage is TRBV24-1 and J usage is TRBJ2-5, with a tentative D call TRBD1 (6 bases). Germline-derived CDR1 and CDR2 are KGHDR and SFDVKD. Trimming removed 4 bases at V and 5 bases at J, with 16 bases between. The CDR3 length is 15 residues. The CDR3 nucleotides read TGTGCCACCAGTGACGTTACAGGGTCTGGGGAGACCCAGTACTTC. Protein: CATSDVTGSGETQYF.

As regards this clone: The limits of the CDR3 on the DNA are not certain, so only TCRdb's listed CDR3 is given. The chain recombines TRBV21-1 with TRBJ1-1; TRBD1, the table's D call, was not compared with the DNA. TRBV21-1 is a recognized pseudogene. The CDR3 numbers 17 amino acids, ends counted. CDR3 residues: CASSKLPVGQGNTEAFF.